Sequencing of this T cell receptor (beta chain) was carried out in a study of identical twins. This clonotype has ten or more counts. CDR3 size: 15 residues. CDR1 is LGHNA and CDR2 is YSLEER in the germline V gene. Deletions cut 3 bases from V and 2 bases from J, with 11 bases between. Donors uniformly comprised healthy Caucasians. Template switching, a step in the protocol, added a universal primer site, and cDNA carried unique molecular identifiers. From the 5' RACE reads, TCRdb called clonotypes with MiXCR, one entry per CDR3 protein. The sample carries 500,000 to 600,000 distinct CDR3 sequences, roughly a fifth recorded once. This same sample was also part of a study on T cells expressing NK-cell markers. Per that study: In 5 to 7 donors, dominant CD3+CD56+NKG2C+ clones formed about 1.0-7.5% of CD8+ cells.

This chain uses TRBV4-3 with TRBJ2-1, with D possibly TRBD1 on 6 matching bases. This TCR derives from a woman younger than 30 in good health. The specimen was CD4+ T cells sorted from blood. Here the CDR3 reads CASSHTGSPYNEQFF. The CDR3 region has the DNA TGCGCCAGCAGCCATACAGGGTCGCCCTACAATGAGCAGTTCTTC.